The 24 T cell receptor beta chains in this list originate from one sample, sequenced in a study of blood T cell repertoires in COVID-19. Produced via immunoSEQ multiplex PCR; TCRdb's table is partial and in-frame only. The sample carries 410,000 or so clones, about 91% recorded once. Sample: peripheral blood. The source of these receptors is a woman aged 40 to 50 with COVID-19, enrolled during active disease.

V gene TRBV7-3 combines with J gene TRBJ1-2, with a possible D match to TRBD1 (5 bases). V lost 2 bases to trimming and J lost 3 bases, with 10 bases between them. The CDR3 length is 14 residues. Germline V gene sequence: CDR1 SGHTA, CDR2 FQGTGA. The CDR3 DNA reads TGTGCCAGCAGCTTACGGGGGGTCGACTATGGCTACACCTTC. It is translated as CASSLRGVDYGYTF.

This chain's CDR3 is CSVTSANTEAFF. The CDR3 DNA sequence: TGCAGCGTTACATCCGCGAACACTGAAGCTTTCTTT. This chain joins TRBV29-1 and TRBJ1-1; D call uncertain. The CDR3 has 12 residues. The germline V gene has CDR1 SQVTM and CDR2 ANQGSEA. The germline V and J ends were trimmed by 5 bases and 1 base, with 8 bases remaining between them. The entire variable domain, with the rest obtained from reference TRBV29-1 and TRBJ1-1, is as follows: SAVISQKPSRDICQRGTSLTIQCQVDSQVTMMFWYRQQPGQSLTLIATANQGSEATYESGFVIDKFPISRPNLTFSTLTVSNMSPEDSSIYLCSVTSANTEAFFGQGTRLTVV.

V and J are TRBV6-5 and TRBJ2-1, with a possible D match to TRBD2 (5 bases). V was clipped by 1 base and J by 4 bases, with 11 bases between them. Germline V lookup: CDR1 MNHEY, CDR2 SVGAGI. The CDR3 spans 15 residues. The CDR3 DNA reads TGTGCCAGCAGTTACTGGACGGGAATGTACAATGAGCAGTTCTTC. Translation: CASSYWTGMYNEQFF.

The gene calls are TRBV19 and TRBJ2-7, with 8 bases lining up with TRBD1. V shed 5 bases, J shed 2 bases, and the junction held 8 bases outside the gene matches. Germline V CDR1 and CDR2: LNHDA, SQIVND (reference sequence). CDR3 length: 15 residues. The CDR3 here is CASSGPGQATYEQYF. The CDR3 region has the DNA TGTGCCAGTAGTGGGCCGGGACAGGCGACCTACGAGCAGTACTTC. The full variable domain, its missing parts supplied by reference TRBV19 and TRBJ2-7, is DGGITQSPKYLFRKEGQNVTLSCEQNLNHDAMYWYRQDPGQGLRLIYYSQIVNDFQKGDIAEGYSVSREKKESFPLTVTSAQKNPTAFYLCASSGPGQATYEQYFGPGTRLTVT.

The V gene is TRBV6-4, the J gene TRBJ2-1; the D gene is possibly TRBD1 (6 bases). This CDR3 is built from 16 residues. Per germline, CDR1 MRHNA and CDR2 SNTAGT. Trimming shortened V by 2 bases and J by 6 bases, and 17 bases separated the two germline ends. CDR3 residues: CASSDLGFGTPNEQFF. The CDR3 nucleotides read TGTGCCAGCAGTGACCTGGGTTTTGGGACACCCAATGAGCAGTTCTTC.

The chain is built from TRBV2 and TRBJ2-7; the D gene is possibly TRBD1 (5 bases). The V and J ends lost 6 bases and 7 bases respectively, with 16 bases between them. This CDR3 has 13 residues. Germline values: CDR1 SNHLY, CDR2 FYNNEI. The CDR3 nucleotides read TGTGCCAGCAGCCTTATACCCCAGGGAGAGCAGTACTTC. It translates to CASSLIPQGEQYF.

The rearrangement uses TRBV7-3 and TRBJ1-2, with no clear D. CDR3 length: 12 amino acids. Germline assignment: CDR1 SGHTA and CDR2 FQGTGA. Between the trimmed V and J ends, which lost 4 bases and 8 bases, there was a span of 11 bases. This chain's CDR3 is CASSSPGYGYTF. The CDR3 bases are TGTGCCAGCAGCTCCCCGGGGTACGGCTACACCTTC.

Only one count was recorded for this clone. This rearrangement joins TRBV2 to TRBJ2-3; TRBD2 aligns across 8 bases. CDR3 length: 12 residues. Germline-derived CDR1 and CDR2 are SNHLY and FYNNEI. V was clipped by 10 bases and J by 4 bases; unmatched bases: 4. The DNA of the CDR3 is TGTGCCAACCGGGGGGGCGCAGATACGCAGTATTTT. Residues: CANRGGADTQYF.

V and J are TRBV18 and TRBJ2-5, with 7 bases matching TRBD2. CDR1 is KGHSH, CDR2 LQKENI, per germline. After removal of 7 bases from V and 2 bases from J, the junction contained 4 bases not matched to a gene. The CDR3 consists of 13 residues. In DNA form, the CDR3 reads TGTGCCAGCTTACGGGGGGAGCAAGAGACCCAGTACTTC. This translates into CASLRGEQETQYF.

The chain is built from TRBV10-1 and TRBJ1-2; TRBD1 matches at 11 bases. CDR1 WNHNN and CDR2 SYGVQD come from the germline V gene (reference sequence). The CDR3 spans 17 residues. J lost 4 bases, V lost 7 bases, and 14 bases had no gene match. In DNA, the CDR3 is TGCGCCAGCATTAGGCAGGACAGGGGGCCCCTTACCTATGGCTACACCTTC. Translation: CASIRQDRGPLTYGYTF.

The gene calls are TRBV30 and TRBJ2-3, with TRBD2 as a possible D gene (5 bases). This CDR3 region has 15 residues. V dropped 1 base and J dropped 3 bases, with 14 bases sitting between them. In germline, CDR1 is GTSNPN, CDR2 SVGIG (reference sequence). CDR3 coding DNA: TGTGCCTGGAGTGGACCCATCTCGGGGACAGATACGCAGTATTTT. It specifies CAWSGPISGTDTQYF.

This clone was seen just once. The chain is built from TRBV5-4 and TRBJ1-2; no clear D. The V gene lost 4 bases and the J gene lost 7 bases, with 11 bases spanning the gap. The CDR3 has 12 residues. In germline, CDR1 is SGHNT, CDR2 YYREEE (reference sequence). The CDR3 here is CASSPGPPGYTF. The CDR3, as DNA: TGTGCCAGCAGCCCGGGTCCCCCTGGCTACACCTTC.

The chain links TRBV5-5 to TRBJ1-5; TRBD1 agrees at 8 bases. Germline V CDR1 and CDR2: SGHKS, YYEKEE (reference sequence). The CDR3 runs 14 residues. V was clipped by 3 bases and J by 5 bases; unmatched bases: 4. Here the CDR3 reads CASSYVTGDQPQHF. The CDR3 nucleotides are TGTGCCAGCAGCTATGTGACAGGGGATCAGCCCCAGCATTTT.

The chain uses TRBV27 and TRBJ2-7; 7 nucleotides line up with TRBD1. The CDR3 length is 15 residues. Trimming at V came to 0 bases and at J to 1 base, leaving 3 bases not matched to a gene. The germline V gene encodes CDR1 MNHEY and CDR2 SMNVEV (reference sequence). The CDR3: CASSLSGTASYEQYF. The CDR3 nucleotides read TGTGCCAGCAGTTTATCCGGGACAGCTTCCTACGAGCAGTACTTC.

The rearrangement joins TRBV5-4 to TRBJ2-2; 8 bases are a match to TRBD1. CDR1 SGHNT and CDR2 YYREEE come from the germline V gene (reference sequence). V was pared by 7 bases and J by 1 base, with 12 bases of the junction left unmatched. The CDR3 has 17 residues. The CDR3 nucleotides read TGTGCCAGCGGAGGGAGAGGCGACAGGGGGAACACCGGGGAGCTGTTTTTT. Translating it yields CASGGRGDRGNTGELFF.

J is TRBJ1-6 and V is TRBV4-2; TRBD1 matches 8 bases. With V trimmed by 0 bases and J by 7 bases, 5 bases remained unmatched. The CDR3 is 16 amino acids. The germline gives CDR1 LGHNA, CDR2 YNFKEQ. This CDR3 is CASSQDWDRRNSPLHF. DNA for the CDR3: TGTGCCAGCAGCCAAGATTGGGACAGGCGAAATTCACCCCTCCACTTT.

CDR3 amino acids: CASKSITGTGTYNEQFF. CDR3 nucleotide sequence: TGTGCCAGCAAATCCATTACCGGGACAGGGACGTACAATGAGCAGTTCTTC. This chain connects TRBV27 to TRBJ2-1; 9 nucleotides line up with TRBD1. With V trimmed by 7 bases and J by 4 bases, 14 bases remained unmatched. This CDR3 region has 17 residues. The germline CDR1 and CDR2 sequences are MNHEY and SMNVEV (reference sequence).

The V call is TRBV27, the J call TRBJ2-7; 8 nucleotides match TRBD1. The V segment lost 5 bases and the J segment 3 bases; nucleotides outside the gene matches: 6. CDR3 size: 14 residues. Germline lookup yields CDR1 MNHEY and CDR2 SMNVEV (reference sequence). For the CDR3, the DNA is TGTGCCAGCAGTCCGGACAGGGTGGGCTACGAGCAGTACTTC. Translating it yields CASSPDRVGYEQYF.

The V and J genes are TRBV30 and TRBJ1-2, with no clear D. Trimming shortened V by 0 bases and J by 13 bases, and 12 bases separated the two germline ends. Per germline, CDR1 GTSNPN and CDR2 SVGIG (reference sequence). The CDR3 length is 11 residues. CDR3 amino acids: CAWSVRRVGTF. In nucleotides, the CDR3 is TGTGCCTGGAGTGTACGGAGAGTGGGCACCTTC.

The chain's CDR3 is CASSLRRDSLSNTEAFF. The DNA of the CDR3 is TGCGCCAGCAGCTTGCGACGGGACAGCCTTTCGAACACTGAAGCTTTCTTT. This sequence joins TRBV5-1 and TRBJ1-1; 7 bases match TRBD1. Germline V CDR1 and CDR2: SGHRS, YFSETQ. The J segment lost 1 base and the V segment lost 1 base, leaving 10 bases of the junction unmatched. CDR3 length: 17 amino acids.

This chain joins TRBV2 and TRBJ2-3, with D perhaps TRBD2 (5 bases). Trimming cost V 7 bases and J 8 bases, with 16 bases left between them. Germline CDR1 is SNHLY and CDR2 is FYNNEI. CDR3 size: 13 residues. The CDR3 spells CASTSVVGGTQYF. The CDR3 bases are TGTGCCAGCACCTCCGTGGTCGGAGGTACGCAGTATTTT.

The rearrangement links TRBV19 to TRBJ1-2, with unresolved D. The germline V and J ends were trimmed by 6 bases and 4 bases, with 21 bases remaining between them. This CDR3 spans 16 amino acids. CDR1 and CDR2 from the germline V gene are LNHDA and SQIVND (reference sequence). Here the CDR3 reads CASRKDIASTGYGYTF. The CDR3 DNA reads TGTGCCAGTAGAAAAGACATCGCTTCCACCGGCTATGGCTACACCTTC.

The gene calls are TRBV19 and TRBJ2-3; 7 positions agree with TRBD1. The CDR3 extends over 15 amino acids. After removal of 1 base from V and 5 bases from J, the junction contained 6 bases not matched to a gene. From germline, CDR1 is LNHDA and CDR2 SQIVND (reference sequence). CDR3 nucleotide sequence: TGTGCCAGTAGTATAGGGGGCAGGGGGTTAGATACGCAGTATTTT. It is translated as CASSIGGRGLDTQYF.

The rearrangement joins TRBV5-1 to TRBJ1-2, with a possible D match to TRBD1 (5 bases). The V end lost 0 bases, the J end lost 6 bases, and 12 bases lay between the germline ends. CDR1 SGHRS and CDR2 YFSETQ come from the germline V gene. The CDR3 runs 14 residues. The CDR3 nucleotides are TGCGCCAGCAGCTTGGGGCAGGAAGGGGATGGCTACACCTTC. This sequence encodes CASSLGQEGDGYTF.